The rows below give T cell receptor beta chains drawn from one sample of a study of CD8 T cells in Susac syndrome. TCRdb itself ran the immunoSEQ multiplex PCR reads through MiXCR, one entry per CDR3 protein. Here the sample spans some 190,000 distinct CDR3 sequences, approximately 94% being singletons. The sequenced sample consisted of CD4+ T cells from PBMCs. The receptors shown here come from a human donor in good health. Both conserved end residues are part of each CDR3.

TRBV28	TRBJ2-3	CASSTLSDTQYF
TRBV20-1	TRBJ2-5	CSARVSGVRETQYF
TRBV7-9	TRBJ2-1	CASSLDVAIGGEQFF
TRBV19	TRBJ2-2	CASSIDREGTGELFF
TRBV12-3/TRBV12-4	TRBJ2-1	CASSRTSPPHNEQFF
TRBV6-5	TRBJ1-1	CASSYRGVGTEAFF
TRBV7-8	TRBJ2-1	CASSLTSGRREQFF
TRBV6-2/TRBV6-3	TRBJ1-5	CASRQDRGVGGNQPQHF
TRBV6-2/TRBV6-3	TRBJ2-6	CASRRDKTSGANVLTF
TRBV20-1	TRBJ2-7	CSARVPDRPYEQYF
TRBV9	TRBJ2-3	CASTRGPASTDTQYF
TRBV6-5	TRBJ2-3	CASSDTQYF
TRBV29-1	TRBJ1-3	CSVEDPGNTIYF
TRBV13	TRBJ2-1	CASCRLGLGGNEQFF
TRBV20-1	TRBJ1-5	CSARGQFDQPQHF
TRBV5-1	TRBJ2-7	CASSLSGMAGTYEQYF
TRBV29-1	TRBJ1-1	CSVEVGVTEAFF
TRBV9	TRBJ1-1	CASSAVFGVGDTEAFF
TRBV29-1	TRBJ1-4	CSVRETAHEKLFF
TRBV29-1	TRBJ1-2	CSVPDRVNRITGYTF
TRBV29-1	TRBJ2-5	CSVGSSPETQYF
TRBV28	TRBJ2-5	CASSFNRGDQETQYF
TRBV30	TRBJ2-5	CAWTQTPDGTQYF
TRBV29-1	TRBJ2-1	CSVEIATEQFF
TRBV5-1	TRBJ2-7	CASSVGPLGEQYF
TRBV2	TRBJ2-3	CASSEFLDTGGTQYF
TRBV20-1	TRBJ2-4	CSAPLNIQYF
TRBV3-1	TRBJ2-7	CASSQDRRGTYEQYF
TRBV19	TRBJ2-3	CASSTGGTDTQYF
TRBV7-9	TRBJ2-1	CASSFPKGSSGDNEQFF
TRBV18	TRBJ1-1	CASSPNGRTEAFF
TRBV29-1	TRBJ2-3	CSAQWGGITDTQYF
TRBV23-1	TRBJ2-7	CASKLTGRNEQYF
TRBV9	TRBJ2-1	CASSVGPPSSYNEQFF
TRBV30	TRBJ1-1	CAWRDRVNTEAFF